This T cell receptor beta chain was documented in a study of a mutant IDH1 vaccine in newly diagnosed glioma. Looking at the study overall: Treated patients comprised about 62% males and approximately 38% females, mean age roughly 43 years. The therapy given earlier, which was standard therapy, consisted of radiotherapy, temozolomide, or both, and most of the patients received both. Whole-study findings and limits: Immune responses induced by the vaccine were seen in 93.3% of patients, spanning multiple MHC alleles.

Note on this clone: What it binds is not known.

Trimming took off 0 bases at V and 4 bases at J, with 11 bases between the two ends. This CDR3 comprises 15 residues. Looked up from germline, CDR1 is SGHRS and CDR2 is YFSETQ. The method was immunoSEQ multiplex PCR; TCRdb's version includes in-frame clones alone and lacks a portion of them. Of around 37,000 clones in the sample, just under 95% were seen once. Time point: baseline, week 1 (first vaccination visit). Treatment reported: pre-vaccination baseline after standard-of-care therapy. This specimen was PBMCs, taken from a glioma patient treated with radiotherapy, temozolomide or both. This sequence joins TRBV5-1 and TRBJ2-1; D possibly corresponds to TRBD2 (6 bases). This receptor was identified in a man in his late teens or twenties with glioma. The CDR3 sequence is CASSLDGSGYNEQFF. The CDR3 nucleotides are TGCGCCAGCAGCTTGGATGGTAGCGGTTACAATGAGCAGTTCTTC.